The 25 T cell receptor beta chains given below trace back to one sample, sequenced in a study of blood T cell repertoires in COVID-19. Profiling relied on immunoSEQ multiplex PCR, and the TCRdb table lists in-frame clones only, not all of them. The table includes more than 150,000 clones, 80% to 90% detected once. Sequences were obtained from peripheral blood. These TCRs come from a man between 65 and 85 years old with active or convalescent COVID-19.

The chain links TRBV7-2 to TRBJ1-5; possible D gene TRBD1, 5 bases. The CDR3 has 14 residues. Germline V lookup: CDR1 SGHTA, CDR2 FQGNSA. The V end lost 3 bases, the J end lost 4 bases, and 10 bases lay between the germline ends. CDR3 in DNA: TGTGCCAGCAGCTTCATCGGGGGGAATCAGCCCCAGCATTTT. Its translation: CASSFIGGNQPQHF.

The chain uses TRBV19 and TRBJ2-3, with TRBD2 matching over 10 bases. J was trimmed by 12 bases and V by 11 bases; bases with no gene match: 26. The CDR3 covers 17 residues. Germline V lookup: CDR1 LNHDA, CDR2 SQIVND (reference sequence). In DNA form, the CDR3 reads TGTGCCCCATGGGGGGTCAGGGTCCTAGCGGGAGATCTACTCCAGTATTTT. Protein sequence: CAPWGVRVLAGDLLQYF.

This clone was seen only once. The V call is TRBV24-1, the J call TRBJ2-3; TRBD2 is a possible D gene (5 bases). Between the trimmed V and J ends, which lost 2 bases and 1 base, there was a span of 12 bases. Per the germline V gene, CDR1 is KGHDR and CDR2 is SFDVKD. The CDR3 covers 16 residues. The CDR3 sequence is CATSDYPWRGTDTQYF. CDR3 nucleotides: TGTGCCACCAGTGATTACCCTTGGCGGGGCACAGATACGCAGTATTTT.

This chain links TRBV5-1 with TRBJ2-2; D perhaps matches TRBD1 (5 bases). Trimming shortened V by 0 bases and J by 4 bases, and 10 bases separated the two germline ends. The CDR3 runs 15 residues. Germline CDR1 SGHRS, CDR2 YFSETQ. In DNA form, the CDR3 reads TGCGCCAGCAGCTTGGTGCAGGGATTCACCGGGGAGCTGTTTTTT. Its protein is CASSLVQGFTGELFF. The complete variable domain, with remaining parts taken from reference TRBV5-1 and TRBJ2-2, reads KAGVTQTPRYLIKTRGQQVTLSCSPISGHRSVSWYQQTPGQGLQFLFEYFSETQRNKGNFPGRFSGRQFSNSRSEMNVSTLELGDSALYLCASSLVQGFTGELFFGEGSRLTVL.

The chain links TRBV6-5 to TRBJ1-6; the match to TRBD1 covers 8 bases. J lost 8 bases, V lost 0 bases, and 3 bases had no gene match. This CDR3 has 15 amino acids. The germline gives CDR1 MNHEY, CDR2 SVGAGI. CDR3 residues: CASSYSNRGDSPLHF. CDR3 DNA sequence: TGTGCCAGCAGTTACTCGAACAGGGGGGATTCACCCCTCCACTTT.

This rearrangement joins TRBV28 to TRBJ1-3; no clear D. CDR3 size: 16 residues. V lost 3 bases to trimming and J lost 0 bases, with 12 bases between them. Germline CDR1 MDHEN, CDR2 SYDVKM. Here the CDR3 DNA reads TGTGCCAGCAGTTTGGGCCGACGGAACTCTGGAAACACCATATATTTT. Its protein is CASSLGRRNSGNTIYF.

The chain is built from TRBV28 and TRBJ2-1, with 9 bases fitting TRBD1. Germline CDR1 is MDHEN and CDR2 is SYDVKM. The CDR3 is 16 amino acids. The J segment lost 7 bases and the V segment lost 7 bases, leaving 14 bases of the junction unmatched. CDR3 sequence reads: CASNLQGALGRNEQFF. DNA of the CDR3: TGTGCCAGCAACCTACAGGGGGCGCTAGGCCGAAATGAGCAGTTCTTC. Full variable domain (rest looked up from reference TRBV28 and TRBJ2-1): DVKVTQSSRYLVKRTGEKVFLECVQDMDHENMFWYRQDPGLGLRLIYFSYDVKMKEKGDIPEGYSVSREKKERFSLILESASTNQTSMYLCASNLQGALGRNEQFFGPGTRLTVL.

Concerning this clone itself: This CDR3 is also generated by other DNA sequences in the sample. The chain recombines TRBV6-5 with TRBJ1-2, with 10 bases lining up with TRBD1. CDR3 length: 14 amino acids. V was clipped by 5 bases and J by 4 bases; unmatched bases: 4. Looked up from germline, CDR1 is MNHEY and CDR2 is SVGAGI. This CDR3 reads CASSRQGAGYGYTF. The CDR3 DNA is TGTGCCAGCAGTCGACAGGGGGCGGGCTATGGCTACACCTTC.

The J gene is TRBJ2-5, the V gene TRBV7-9, with a weak D call TRBD2 (6 bases). Trimming left V 7 bases short and J 3 bases short, with 15 bases between. The germline V gene encodes CDR1 SEHNR and CDR2 FQNEAQ (reference sequence). The CDR3 consists of 14 residues. Written as DNA, the CDR3 is TGTGCCAGCACCCCCAACGGGGGAGAAGAGACCCAGTACTTC. It codes for CASTPNGGEETQYF. Complete variable domain (other parts from reference TRBV7-9 and TRBJ2-5): DTGVSQNPRHKITKRGQNVTFRCDPISEHNRLYWYRQTLGQGPEFLTYFQNEAQLEKSRLLSDRFSAERPKGSFSTLEIQRTEQGDSAMYLCASTPNGGEETQYFGPGTRLLVL.

The V and J genes are TRBV20-1 and TRBJ2-1, with D possibly TRBD2 on 6 matching bases. CDR3 length: 11 amino acids. Germline assignment: CDR1 DFQATT and CDR2 SNEGSKA (reference sequence). The V gene lost 7 bases and the J gene lost 7 bases, with 11 bases spanning the gap. This CDR3 reads CSVARGNEQFF. The DNA for the CDR3 is TGCAGTGTCGCTCGGGGGAATGAGCAGTTCTTC.

This chain uses TRBV20-1 with TRBJ2-1, with D maybe TRBD1 (5 bases). The CDR3 consists of 18 residues. Germline-derived CDR1 and CDR2 are DFQATT and SNEGSKA (reference sequence). Trimming cost V 3 bases and J 6 bases, with 27 bases left between them. The CDR3 here is CSASGSVPRLRGLNEQFF. The CDR3 DNA sequence: TGCAGTGCTAGTGGGTCGGTACCACGCCTAAGGGGCCTCAATGAGCAGTTCTTC.

The chain links TRBV28 to TRBJ1-1, with TRBD1 matching over 8 bases. The germline gives CDR1 MDHEN, CDR2 SYDVKM. With V trimmed by 8 bases and J by 2 bases, 7 bases remained unmatched. CDR3 length: 14 residues. This chain's CDR3 is CASRRGRGNTEAFF. The CDR3 coding sequence is TGTGCCAGCCGCAGGGGGCGGGGAAACACTGAAGCTTTCTTT.

This clone has just one count. This chain connects TRBV5-6 to TRBJ1-6; perhaps TRBD1 as D (6 bases). V dropped 4 bases and J dropped 6 bases, with 26 bases sitting between them. CDR3 length: 19 residues. The V gene's germline CDR1 is SGHDT and CDR2 YYEEEE. The CDR3: CASSPGTKQGSVFNSPLHF. In DNA form, the CDR3 reads TGTGCCAGCAGCCCGGGGACCAAACAGGGCTCTGTTTTTAATTCACCCCTCCACTTT. Filled out from reference TRBV5-6 and TRBJ1-6, the complete variable domain reads DAGVTQSPTHLIKTRGQQVTLRCSPKSGHDTVSWYQQALGQGPQFIFQYYEEEERQRGNFPDRFSGHQFPNYSSELNVNALLLGDSALYLCASSPGTKQGSVFNSPLHFGNGTRLTVT.

For this clone: An end of the junction differs from the germline gene, which may be a read error. CDR3 amino acids: CASSQEGILAGLAF. The CDR3 coding sequence is TGTGCCAGCAGCCAAGAAGGGATACTAGCGGGACTTGCCTTC. The chain uses TRBV3-1 (or the pseudogene TRBV3-2) and TRBJ2-7, with 10 bases lining up with TRBD2. This CDR3 comprises 14 residues. Germline CDR1 and CDR2: LGHDT and YNNKEL (reference sequence).

The chain combines TRBV5-1 with TRBJ2-7, with TRBD2 identical over 14 bases. V lost 4 bases and J lost 4; bases outside the gene matches: 7. The CDR3 contains 16 residues. Per the germline V gene, CDR1 is SGHRS and CDR2 is YFSETQ. CDR3 bases: TGCGCCAGCAGCACGGGACTAGCGGGAGCAAGATACGAGCAGTACTTC. Protein: CASSTGLAGARYEQYF.

The chain recombines TRBV18 with TRBJ1-2; 9 bases match TRBD1. V gave up 0 bases and J gave up 6 bases; unmatched junction bases: 5. This CDR3 is built from 15 residues. CDR1 KGHSH and CDR2 LQKENI come from the germline V gene. The CDR3 is CASSPPGQGRHGYTF. The DNA of the CDR3 is TGTGCCAGCTCACCACCAGGACAGGGGAGGCATGGCTACACCTTC.

The rearrangement joins TRBV4-1 to TRBJ2-3, with 7 bases aligning to TRBD2. The ends lost 1 base at V and 3 bases at J; junction bases unmatched: 7. This CDR3 is 16 amino acids long. CDR1 and CDR2 (germline): MGHRA, YSYEKL. CDR3 loop: CASSQGGWTRTDTQYF. The CDR3 region has the DNA TGCGCCAGCAGCCAAGGTGGTTGGACTAGGACAGATACGCAGTATTTT.

CDR3: CASSTGGGIQYF. DNA of the CDR3: TGTGCCAGCAGTACAGGGGGCGGCATTCAGTACTTC. The chain couples TRBV6-2 or TRBV6-3 to TRBJ2-4; the match to TRBD1 covers 9 bases. The CDR3 spans 12 residues. Germline assignment: CDR1 MNHEY and CDR2 SVGEGT. V shed 5 bases, J shed 9 bases, and the junction held 2 bases outside the gene matches.

This chain links TRBV5-1 with TRBJ2-3; D gene uncertain. Germline values: CDR1 SGHRS, CDR2 YFSETQ. Between the trimmed V and J ends, which lost 7 bases and 0 bases, there was a span of 12 bases. This CDR3 has 14 amino acids. The CDR3 loop is CASAKQQSTDTQYF. CDR3 DNA sequence: TGCGCCAGCGCTAAACAGCAGAGCACAGATACGCAGTATTTT.

The chain recombines TRBV3-1 (or the pseudogene TRBV3-2) with TRBJ1-6; D remains ambiguous. Germline V gene lookup returns CDR1 LGHDT and CDR2 YNNKEL (reference sequence). This CDR3 spans 14 amino acids. V dropped 1 base and J dropped 10 bases, with 11 bases sitting between them. This chain's CDR3 is CASSQVPTVSPLHF. The CDR3, as DNA: TGTGCCAGCAGCCAAGTTCCCACAGTATCACCCCTCCACTTT.

This chain connects TRBV10-2 to TRBJ1-3; 8 nucleotides match TRBD1. Germline values: CDR1 WSHSY, CDR2 SAAADI. V dropped 2 bases and J dropped 2; count of bases not matched to a gene: 5. This CDR3 is built from 16 residues. The CDR3 nucleotides are TGCGCCAGCAGTGAGATGACAGGGGTGCCTGGAAACACCATATATTTT. Its protein product is CASSEMTGVPGNTIYF.

V usage is TRBV3-1 (or the pseudogene TRBV3-2) and J usage is TRBJ2-2, with TRBD1 identical over 10 bases. The CDR3 runs 16 residues. Germline V lookup: CDR1 LGHDT, CDR2 YNNKEL (reference sequence). With 4 bases clipped from V and 7 bases from J, the junction kept 9 bases outside the gene matches. CDR3 region: CASSLPTGGTSGELFF. The CDR3 DNA sequence: TGTGCCAGCAGCCTCCCGACAGGGGGCACGAGCGGGGAGCTGTTTTTT.

This clone was counted many times. The chain recombines TRBV6-5 with TRBJ2-7; TRBD2 matches at 10 bases. Germline trimming cut 2 bases from V and 7 bases from J; bases unmatched to any gene: 8. The length of the CDR3 is 15 residues. Germline CDR1 MNHEY, CDR2 SVGAGI. This chain's CDR3 is CASSYRASGSGEQYF. The CDR3 DNA reads TGTGCCAGCAGTTACCGGGCTAGCGGGAGTGGTGAGCAGTACTTC.

The chain joins TRBV6-2 or TRBV6-3 to TRBJ2-3, with 7 bases fitting TRBD1. After removal of 6 bases from V and 5 bases from J, the junction contained 11 bases not matched to a gene. CDR1 is MNHEY and CDR2 is SVGEGT in the germline V gene. The CDR3 is made up of 15 amino acids. Written as DNA, the CDR3 is TGTGCCAGCAGCCCTCTATCAGACAGGGAAGATACGCAGTATTTT. Encoded protein: CASSPLSDREDTQYF.

The gene calls are TRBV5-1 and TRBJ2-1; the D gene is possibly TRBD1 (6 bases). V lost 0 bases and J 5 bases, leaving 6 bases between the germline ends. The CDR3 has 13 residues. Germline values: CDR1 SGHRS, CDR2 YFSETQ. This CDR3 reads CASSLGQDNEQFF. The DNA of the CDR3 is TGCGCCAGCAGCTTGGGACAGGACAATGAGCAGTTCTTC.